This TCR beta chain comes out of a study of shared clonotypes between healthy human individuals. Background on the study: A donor's plate count was three for CD4 naive and three for CD4 memory; CD8 naive had two and CD8 memory one. Whole-study findings and limits: Rarefaction analysis demonstrated incomplete sorted-subset sequencing notwithstanding large depth.

At deep level, the assay was performed. Original processing methods: Quality scores were absent from the junction-only immunoSEQ sequences, so filtering differed. Repertoires were generated with immunoSEQ multiplex PCR, while TCRdb's copy carries only in-frame clones and drops some. V and J calls and clone size follow that table, whereas D and trimming were derived from the DNA. The repertoire has about 2.2 million clones, 85% to 95% of them found once; the top ten carry over 1.5%. Naive CD8 cells, CD45RO-negative and positively selected for CCR7, excluded terminally differentiated effector memory CD45RA+ cells. A note on this clone: The antigen is not known.

The germline gives CDR1 SEHNR, CDR2 FQNEAQ (reference sequence). There are 13 residues in the CDR3. V gave up 4 bases and J gave up 3 bases, with 10 bases separating them. What was sequenced was naive CD8+ T cells from PBMCs. J is TRBJ2-7 and V is TRBV7-9; D is ambiguous. The sequence was collected from a man aged 18 to 29 in good health. Some clones in this sample may be carry-over from other donors' samples. CDR3 DNA: TGTGCCAGCAGCTGCAGTCTTTGCTACGAGCAGTACTTC. Its translation is CASSCSLCYEQYF.